Presented here are 14 T cell receptor beta chains from one specimen sequenced in a study of control samples from healthy donors and cancer patients (dated by TCRdb to the early 2020s). The library was prepared using the immunoSEQ multiplex PCR assay. Sourced from immuneACCESS, this table was stored by TCRdb with only in-frame sequences that have V and J called. A share of the clones is absent; for the studies checked, an unresolved V gene accounts for under half, and the remainder has no known explanation. Within this sample are around 150,000 clones, with around 94% of them counted one time only. Clones ranked in the top ten supply 14% of the sample. Input material: PBMCs. These TCRs come from a man in his sixties with colorectal cancer.

The chain combines TRBV6-5 with TRBJ1-4; 10 nucleotides align to TRBD1. Germline V gene data show CDR1 as MNHEY and CDR2 as SVGAGI. After removal of 6 bases from V and 7 bases from J, the junction contained 5 bases not matched to a gene. There are 14 residues in the CDR3. The CDR3 loop reads CASSGGQGTEKLFF. Here the CDR3 DNA reads TGTGCCAGCAGCGGGGGACAGGGGACTGAAAAACTGTTTTTT.

The chain is built from TRBV11-3 and TRBJ2-7, with 9 nucleotides matching TRBD1. The CDR3 is made up of 15 amino acids. Germline CDR1 SGHNT, CDR2 YENEEA. Unmatched junction bases numbered 5, after V lost 2 bases and J lost 3 bases. CDR3: CASSLRSGQGYEQYF. The CDR3 DNA reads TGTGCCAGCAGCTTACGATCGGGACAGGGCTACGAGCAGTACTTC. Full variable domain (outside the CDR3, taken from reference TRBV11-3 and TRBJ2-7): EAGVVQSPRYKIIEKKQPVAFWCNPISGHNTLYWYLQNLGQGPELLIRYENEEAVDDSQLPKDRFSAERLKGVDSTLKIQPAELGDSAVYLCASSLRSGQGYEQYFGPGTRLTVT.

J is TRBJ1-6 and V is TRBV30, with 10 positions matching TRBD1. This CDR3 comprises 15 residues. Per the germline V gene, CDR1 is GTSNPN and CDR2 is SVGIG (reference sequence). The V gene end was trimmed by 5 bases and the J gene end by 2 bases; junction bases not matched to a gene: 3. The CDR3, as DNA: TGTGCCTGGCAGGACAGGGGGACCTATAATTCACCCCTCCACTTT. Encoded protein: CAWQDRGTYNSPLHF.

The rearrangement uses TRBV28 and TRBJ2-7; possibly TRBD1 for D (5 bases). V shed 3 bases and J shed 4 bases, with 19 bases lying between them. The CDR3 sequence is 16 residues long. Germline CDR1 is MDHEN and CDR2 is SYDVKM. CDR3 coding DNA: TGTGCCAGCAGTTTTAGTTCGGCCCAGGGCTTATACGAGCAGTACTTC. As protein: CASSFSSAQGLYEQYF.

Concerning this clone: It is unclear where the CDR3 begins or ends on the DNA, so no DNA is shown, and the CDR3 is as TCRdb lists it. This sequence joins TRBV21-1 and TRBJ2-3; the DNA was not used to check the table's D call, TRBD1. TRBV21-1 represents a pseudogene. The CDR3 length equals 13 residues, ends included. CDR3 sequence: CAAWGQGADTQYF.

This rearrangement joins TRBV5-1 to TRBJ2-3; 8 nucleotides agree with TRBD1. V was pared by 4 bases and J by 0 bases, with 7 bases of the junction left unmatched. Germline V gene data show CDR1 as SGHRS and CDR2 as YFSETQ. The CDR3 is 16 amino acids. DNA of the CDR3: TGCGCCAGCAGCCCGACAGGGGTTCATAGCACAGATACGCAGTATTTT. Translating gives CASSPTGVHSTDTQYF.

V and J are TRBV9 and TRBJ1-3; D remains ambiguous. In germline, CDR1 is SGDLS, CDR2 YYNGEE. V lost 0 bases and J 0 bases, leaving 10 bases between the germline ends. The CDR3 loop spans 16 amino acids. CDR3 loop: CASSVAMGSSGNTIYF. DNA of the CDR3: TGTGCCAGCAGCGTAGCTATGGGGAGCTCTGGAAACACCATATATTTT. The variable domain in full, completed from reference TRBV9 and TRBJ1-3, reads DSGVTQTPKHLITATGQRVTLRCSPRSGDLSVYWYQQSLDQGLQFLIQYYNGEERAKGNILERFSAQQFPDLHSELNLSSLELGDSALYFCASSVAMGSSGNTIYFGEGSWLTVV.

The V call is TRBV25-1, the J call TRBJ1-3; TRBD1 matches at 8 bases. This CDR3 spans 14 amino acids. V was pared by 4 bases and J by 4 bases, with 3 bases of the junction left unmatched. The germline V gene encodes CDR1 MGHDK and CDR2 SYGVNS. CDR3 nucleotide sequence: TGTGCCAGCAGTGGACAGGGGTTCGGAAACACCATATATTTT. Residues: CASSGQGFGNTIYF.

The chain employs TRBV6-6 and TRBJ2-5, with 10 bases that match TRBD1. This CDR3 has 15 amino acids. The V gene end was trimmed by 2 bases and the J gene end by 5 bases; junction bases not matched to a gene: 5. Germline V lookup: CDR1 MNHNY, CDR2 SVGAGI (reference sequence). The CDR3 DNA reads as TGTGCCAGCAGTTACCAAGGGACAGGGGTCGAGACCCAGTACTTC. Protein sequence: CASSYQGTGVETQYF.

This chain joins TRBV7-4 and TRBJ1-5, with 8 bases lining up with TRBD1. Germline lookup yields CDR1 SGHVT and CDR2 SQSDAQ. Trimming removed 4 bases from V and 2 bases from J; junction bases left unmatched: 13. The length of the CDR3 is 18 residues. The CDR3 is CASSSGQGGTFRNQPQHF. The CDR3 DNA reads TGTGCCAGCAGCTCAGGACAGGGAGGTACGTTTCGCAATCAGCCCCAGCATTTT.

This clone came up a few times. The rearrangement uses TRBV24-1 and TRBJ2-7, with D possibly being TRBD1 (6 bases). The CDR3 totals 13 residues. Germline-derived CDR1 and CDR2 are KGHDR and SFDVKD. V was shortened by 4 bases and J by 4 bases, with 10 bases between the two germline ends. The CDR3 DNA is TGTGCCACCAGTGACCCAACAGGGTACGAGCAGTACTTC. Translating gives CATSDPTGYEQYF.

The rearrangement uses TRBV12-2 and TRBJ1-5. TRBV12-2 is a pseudogene. The CDR3 has 15 residues. Here the CDR3 DNA reads TGTGCAAGTCGCTTGGGCTGGAGTAGCAATCAGCCCCAGCATTTT. It encodes CASRLGWSSNQPQHF.

The V and J genes are TRBV5-6 and TRBJ1-5; TRBD1 is a possible D gene (6 bases). The CDR3 extends over 14 amino acids. V lost 4 bases and J 3 bases, leaving 11 bases between the germline ends. In germline, CDR1 is SGHDT, CDR2 YYEEEE. Written as DNA, the CDR3 is TGTGCCAGCAGCCCTCAGGGGTCCAATCAGCCCCAGCATTTT. This sequence encodes CASSPQGSNQPQHF. The full variable domain, completed using reference TRBV5-6 and TRBJ1-5, is DAGVTQSPTHLIKTRGQQVTLRCSPKSGHDTVSWYQQALGQGPQFIFQYYEEEERQRGNFPDRFSGHQFPNYSSELNVNALLLGDSALYLCASSPQGSNQPQHFGDGTRLSIL.

This chain connects TRBV6-1 to TRBJ2-3; 7 positions agree with TRBD2. The germline V gene encodes CDR1 MNHNS and CDR2 SASEGT. This CDR3 has 16 amino acids. V shed 0 bases, J shed 2 bases, and the junction held 5 bases outside the gene matches. This CDR3 is CASSEAVGGFTDTQYF. The CDR3 DNA is TGTGCCAGCAGTGAAGCGGTGGGGGGGTTCACAGATACGCAGTATTTT.